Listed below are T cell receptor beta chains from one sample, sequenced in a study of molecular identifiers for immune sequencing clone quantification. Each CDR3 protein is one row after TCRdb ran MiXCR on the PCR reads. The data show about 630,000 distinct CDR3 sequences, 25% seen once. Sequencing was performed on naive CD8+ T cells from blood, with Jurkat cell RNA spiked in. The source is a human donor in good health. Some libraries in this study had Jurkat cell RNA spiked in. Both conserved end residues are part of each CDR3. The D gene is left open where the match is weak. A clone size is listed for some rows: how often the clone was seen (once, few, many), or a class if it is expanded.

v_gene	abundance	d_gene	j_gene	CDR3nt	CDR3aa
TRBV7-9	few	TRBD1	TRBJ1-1	TGTGCCAGCACATTGACAGGGGAGGGGACTGAAGCTTTCTTT	CASTLTGEGTEAFF
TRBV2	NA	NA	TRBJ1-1	TGTGTCACCTACTCGGGCCCCTTGAACACTGAAGCTTTCTTT	CVTYSGPLNTEAFF
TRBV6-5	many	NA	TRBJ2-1	TGTGCCAGCAGAGTGGCGGGGGCAACGAATGAGCAGTTCTTC	CASRVAGATNEQFF
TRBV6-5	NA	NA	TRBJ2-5	TGTGCCAGCAGTCACCTGGGGGGGGCTCGGGCGGAAGAGCCCCAGTACTTC	CASSHLGGARAEEPQYF
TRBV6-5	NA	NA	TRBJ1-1	TGTGCCAGCAGTTCCCACCCGATGAACACTGAAGCTTTCTTT	CASSSHPMNTEAFF
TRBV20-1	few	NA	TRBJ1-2	TGCAGTGCTAGGCCGGGGGAGAGCTATGGCTACACCTTC	CSARPGESYGYTF
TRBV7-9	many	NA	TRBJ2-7	TGTGCCAGCAGCTCACCCAAAGACGACTATACCTCGGGGCAGTACTTC	CASSSPKDDYTSGQYF
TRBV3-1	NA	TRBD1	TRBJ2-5	TGTGCCAGCAGCCAAGTGATGGGGACAGGGATGCAAGAGACCCAGTACTTC	CASSQVMGTGMQETQYF
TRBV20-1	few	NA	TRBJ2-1	TGCAGTGCTAGTCCCCGGACGGCTACCTACAATGAGCAGTTCTTC	CSASPRTATYNEQFF
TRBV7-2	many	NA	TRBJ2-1	TGTGCCAGCAGCTTAGGAGCCAATGAGCAGTTCTTC	CASSLGANEQFF
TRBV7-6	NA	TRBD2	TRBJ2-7	TGTGCCAGCAGCTTAGACCCGTCGGCGGGGGAATTCTACGAGCAGTACTTC	CASSLDPSAGEFYEQYF
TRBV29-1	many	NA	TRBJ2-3	TGCAGCGTGAACGAGGGTGGCACAGATACGCAGTATTTT	CSVNEGGTDTQYF
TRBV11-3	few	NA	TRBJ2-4	TGTGCCAGCAGCTTATATTATCCCGGGATCAGATTCATTCAGTACTTC	CASSLYYPGIRFIQYF
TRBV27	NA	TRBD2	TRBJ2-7	TGTGCCAGCAGTAGAACCGGGACTAGCTTTGACGAGCAGTACTTC	CASSRTGTSFDEQYF
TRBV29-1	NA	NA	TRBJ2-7	TGCAGCGCCCGTGGAGGGGAAGGCTACGAGCAGTACTTC	CSARGGEGYEQYF
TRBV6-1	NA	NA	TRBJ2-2	TGTGCCACCCACAGGCTAGTGGTTAACACCGGGGAGCTGTTTTTT	CATHRLVVNTGELFF
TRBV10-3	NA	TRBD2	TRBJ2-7	TGTGCCATCAGTGAGTCGGGAGCGGGAGTGTCCTACGAGCAGTACTTC	CAISESGAGVSYEQYF
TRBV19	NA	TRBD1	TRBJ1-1	TGTGCCAGTAGTACACAGGGGGCGTCCACTGAAGCTATCTTT	CASSTQGASTEAIF
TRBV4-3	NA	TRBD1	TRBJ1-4	TGCGCCAGCAGCGTTGACAGGGTGCTTGAAAAACTGTTTTTT	CASSVDRVLEKLFF
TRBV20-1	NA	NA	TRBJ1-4	TGCAGTGCTAGAGTGCGGACCACTAATGAAAAACTGTTTTTT	CSARVRTTNEKLFF
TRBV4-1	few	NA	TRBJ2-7	TGCGCCAGCAGCCCGCCGGAAGGACGGGGCTACGAGCAGTACTTC	CASSPPEGRGYEQYF